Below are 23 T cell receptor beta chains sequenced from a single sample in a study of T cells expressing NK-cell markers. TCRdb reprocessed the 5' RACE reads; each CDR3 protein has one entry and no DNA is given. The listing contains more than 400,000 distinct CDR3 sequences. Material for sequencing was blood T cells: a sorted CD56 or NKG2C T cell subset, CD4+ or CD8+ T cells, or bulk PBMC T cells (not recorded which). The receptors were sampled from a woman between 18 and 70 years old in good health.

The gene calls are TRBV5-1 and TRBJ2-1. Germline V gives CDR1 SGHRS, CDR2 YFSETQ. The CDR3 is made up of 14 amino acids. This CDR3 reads CASSFSTTYNEQFF.

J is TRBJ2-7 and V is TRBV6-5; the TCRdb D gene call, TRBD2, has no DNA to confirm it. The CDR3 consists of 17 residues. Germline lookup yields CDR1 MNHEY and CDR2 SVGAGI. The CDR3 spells CASSYSSPSGSSYEQYF.

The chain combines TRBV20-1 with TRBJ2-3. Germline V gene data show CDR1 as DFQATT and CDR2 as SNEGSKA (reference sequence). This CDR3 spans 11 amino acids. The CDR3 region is CSASVTDTQYF.

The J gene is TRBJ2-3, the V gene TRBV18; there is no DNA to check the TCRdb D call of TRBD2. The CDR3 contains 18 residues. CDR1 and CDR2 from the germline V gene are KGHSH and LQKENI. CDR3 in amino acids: CASSPRSSGRSQTDTQYF. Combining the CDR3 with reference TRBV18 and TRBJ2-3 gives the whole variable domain NAGVMQNPRHLVRRRGQEARLRCSPMKGHSHVYWYRQLPEEGLKFMVYLQKENIIDESGMPKERFSAEFPKEGPSILRIQQVVRGDSAAYFCASSPRSSGRSQTDTQYFGPGTRLTVL.

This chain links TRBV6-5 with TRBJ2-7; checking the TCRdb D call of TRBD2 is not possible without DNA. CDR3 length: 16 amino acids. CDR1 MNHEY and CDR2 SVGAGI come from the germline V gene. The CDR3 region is CASRLLFGGKMDEQYF.

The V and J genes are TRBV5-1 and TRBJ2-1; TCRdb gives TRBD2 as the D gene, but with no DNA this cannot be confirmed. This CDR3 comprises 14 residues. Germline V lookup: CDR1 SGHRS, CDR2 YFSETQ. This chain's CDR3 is CASKTGGYYNEQFF.

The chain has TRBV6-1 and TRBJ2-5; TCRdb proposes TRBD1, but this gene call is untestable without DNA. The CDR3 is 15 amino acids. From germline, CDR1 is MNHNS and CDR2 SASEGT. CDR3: CASSRGQTYQETQYF.

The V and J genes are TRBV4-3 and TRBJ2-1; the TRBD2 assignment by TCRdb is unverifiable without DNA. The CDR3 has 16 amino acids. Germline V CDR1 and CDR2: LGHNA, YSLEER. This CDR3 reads CASSPGGGARYNEQFF.

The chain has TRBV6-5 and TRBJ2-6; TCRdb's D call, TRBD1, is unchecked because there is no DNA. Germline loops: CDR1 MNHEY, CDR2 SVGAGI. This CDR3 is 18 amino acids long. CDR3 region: CASSSPVGGTTGANVLTF.

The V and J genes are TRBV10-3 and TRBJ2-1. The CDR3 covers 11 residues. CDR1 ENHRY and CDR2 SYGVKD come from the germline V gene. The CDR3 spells CAISSEVKQFF.

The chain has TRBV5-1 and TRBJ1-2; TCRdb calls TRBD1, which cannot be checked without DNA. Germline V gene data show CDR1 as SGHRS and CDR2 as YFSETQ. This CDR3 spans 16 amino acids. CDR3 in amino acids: CASSLQGTTTNYGYTF.

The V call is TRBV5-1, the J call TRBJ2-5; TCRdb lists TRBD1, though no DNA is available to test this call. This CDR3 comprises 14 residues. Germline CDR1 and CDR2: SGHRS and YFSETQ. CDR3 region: CASSPGLNQETQYF.

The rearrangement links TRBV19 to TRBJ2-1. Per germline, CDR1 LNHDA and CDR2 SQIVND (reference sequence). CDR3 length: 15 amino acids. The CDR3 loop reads CASTQDSSSYNEQFF.

This CDR3 is CASSPPSGGGYTF. This chain uses TRBV7-9 with TRBJ1-2; as DNA is missing, the TRBD1 call by TCRdb cannot be tested. Germline V gene data show CDR1 as SEHNR and CDR2 as FQNEAQ (reference sequence). The CDR3 is 13 amino acids.

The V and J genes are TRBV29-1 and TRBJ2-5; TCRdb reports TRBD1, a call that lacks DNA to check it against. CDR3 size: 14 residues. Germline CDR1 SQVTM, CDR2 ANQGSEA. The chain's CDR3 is CSAQRGGRGETQYF.

The CDR3: CASSLVARTGAEQYF. The chain combines TRBV7-2 with TRBJ2-7; the D gene TCRdb calls, TRBD1, cannot be checked with no DNA. Germline V gene sequence: CDR1 SGHTA, CDR2 FQGNSA. CDR3 size: 15 residues.

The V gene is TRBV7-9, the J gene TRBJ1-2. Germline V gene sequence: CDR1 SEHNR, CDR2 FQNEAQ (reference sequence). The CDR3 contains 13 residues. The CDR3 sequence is CASSLRENYGYTF.

CDR3: CAFKGSGNTEAFF. The chain carries TRBV30 and TRBJ1-1; TCRdb gives TRBD1 as the D gene, but with no DNA this cannot be confirmed. The V gene's germline CDR1 is GTSNPN and CDR2 SVGIG (reference sequence). This CDR3 is built from 13 residues.

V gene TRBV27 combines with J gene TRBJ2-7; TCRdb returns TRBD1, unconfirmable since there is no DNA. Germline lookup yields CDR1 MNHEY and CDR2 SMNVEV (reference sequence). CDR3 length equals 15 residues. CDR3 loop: CASSLTWDRRSEQYF.

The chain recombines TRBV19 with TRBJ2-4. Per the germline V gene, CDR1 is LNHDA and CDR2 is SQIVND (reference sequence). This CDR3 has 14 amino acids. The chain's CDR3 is CASSRQVDKNIQYF.

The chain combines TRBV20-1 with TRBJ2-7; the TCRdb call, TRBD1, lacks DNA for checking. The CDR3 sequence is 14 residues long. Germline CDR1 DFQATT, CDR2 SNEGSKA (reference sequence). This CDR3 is CSARGRGGRTEQYF.

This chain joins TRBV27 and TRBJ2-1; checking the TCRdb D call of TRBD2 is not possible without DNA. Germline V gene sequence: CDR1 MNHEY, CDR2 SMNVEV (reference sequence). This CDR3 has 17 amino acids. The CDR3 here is CASSATNGLAAYNEQFF.

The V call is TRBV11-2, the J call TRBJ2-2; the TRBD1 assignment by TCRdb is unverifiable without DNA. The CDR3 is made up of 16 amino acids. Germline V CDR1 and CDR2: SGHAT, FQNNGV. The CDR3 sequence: CASSFLEGVNTGELFF.